These 22 T cell receptor beta chains were all obtained from the same sample, sequenced in a study of metastatic and nonmetastatic thyroid tumors (dated by TCRdb to about 2020). None of the patients had been given any treatment before thyroid surgery. The library was obtained by PCR. For sequencing, an Illumina HiSeq 4000 was employed. TCRdb reran the public reads through fastp at Q25 and MiXCR, keeping productive beta chains. The sample has tens of thousands of clones on record, 3.5% to 5% of them singletons. The ten largest clones add up to 21% of the sample. The sequenced material came from blood. The source of these receptors is a female donor with papillary thyroid cancer or a benign thyroid nodule (not recorded which). Some clones in this sample may be carry-over from other donors' samples.

In this sample, this clone turned up many times. This chain links TRBV7-9 with TRBJ1-6; D gene ambiguous. The CDR3 has 13 residues. Trimming cost V 2 bases and J 8 bases, with 7 bases left between them. From germline, CDR1 is SEHNR and CDR2 FQNEAQ (reference sequence). The CDR3 region has the DNA TGTGCCAGCAGCTTACGTCGGGATTCACCCCTCCACTTT. It yields the protein CASSLRRDSPLHF.

This clone was recorded at least ten times. This sequence joins TRBV20-1 and TRBJ2-2, with D hard to call. The CDR3 is made up of 14 amino acids. V was shortened by 0 bases and J by 7 bases, with 12 bases between the two germline ends. CDR1 and CDR2 from the germline V gene are DFQATT and SNEGSKA (reference sequence). The CDR3 region is CSAREGLIGGELFF. The DNA for the CDR3 is TGCAGTGCTAGAGAGGGTCTTATCGGCGGGGAGCTGTTTTTT.

Many counts were recorded for this clone. The V gene is TRBV11-2, the J gene TRBJ2-7, with TRBD2 as a possible D gene (5 bases). CDR1 and CDR2 (germline): SGHAT, FQNNGV. V lost 5 bases to trimming and J lost 3 bases, with 11 bases between them. The CDR3 sequence is 13 residues long. CDR3 sequence: CASSPRGFYEQYF. Here the CDR3 DNA reads TGTGCCAGCAGCCCCCGGGGATTCTACGAGCAGTACTTC.

This clone was counted many times. The J gene is TRBJ2-7, the V gene TRBV20-1, with 12 bases that match TRBD1. Germline V gives CDR1 DFQATT, CDR2 SNEGSKA (reference sequence). With 6 bases clipped from V and 6 bases from J, the junction kept 12 bases outside the gene matches. The CDR3 is 15 residues long. As DNA, the CDR3 is TGCAGTGCCAAAATAGCCGGGACAGGGGGCTCCGAGCAGTACTTC. It encodes CSAKIAGTGGSEQYF.

There are a few counts of this clone. The V and J genes are TRBV4-3 and TRBJ2-1; no clear D. The CDR3 is 16 residues long. The V gene lost 0 bases and the J gene lost 5 bases, with 14 bases spanning the gap. Germline CDR1 and CDR2: LGHNA and YSLEER. This chain's CDR3 is CASSQDRQSANNEQFF. CDR3 nucleotides: TGCGCCAGCAGCCAAGATCGGCAGTCTGCTAACAATGAGCAGTTCTTC.

The chain carries TRBV3-1 and TRBJ2-2; TRBD2 agrees at 10 bases. Germline V lookup: CDR1 LGHDT, CDR2 YNNKEL (reference sequence). CDR3 length: 17 amino acids. J lost 1 base, V lost 6 bases, and 8 bases had no gene match. CDR3 sequence reads: CASRLSGGGMNTGELFF. The CDR3 nucleotides are TGTGCCAGCAGACTCAGCGGGGGGGGTATGAACACCGGGGAGCTGTTTTTT.

This clone was detected a few times. The V gene is TRBV6-2 or TRBV6-3, the J gene TRBJ2-3; D is tentatively TRBD1 or TRBD2 (5 bases each). This CDR3 contains 15 residues. Germline values: CDR1 MNHEY, CDR2 SVGEGT. The germline V and J ends were trimmed by 0 bases and 2 bases, with 9 bases remaining between them. In DNA, the CDR3 is TGTGCCAGCAGTTACTCGGGGACCCCCACAGATACGCAGTATTTT. It encodes CASSYSGTPTDTQYF.

CDR3 loop: CATSRGTSGIGTDTQYF. CDR3 bases: TGTGCCACCAGCAGAGGGACTAGCGGGATAGGTACAGATACGCAGTATTTT. The chain links TRBV15 to TRBJ2-3, with 12 bases lining up with TRBD2. The CDR3 loop spans 17 amino acids. Germline values: CDR1 LNHNV, CDR2 YYDKDF (reference sequence). Trimming removed 1 base from V and 3 bases from J; junction bases left unmatched: 5.

The chain links TRBV28 to TRBJ2-7; D tentatively reads TRBD1 or TRBD2 (7 bases each). The CDR3 consists of 14 residues. From germline, CDR1 is MDHEN and CDR2 SYDVKM. The V end was cut by 3 bases, the J end by 4 bases, with 13 bases between. CDR3 nucleotides: TGTGCCAGCAGTTTGGGAGGGGGCCGTTACGAGCAGTACTTC. It translates to CASSLGGGRYEQYF. Looking up the rest from reference TRBV28 and TRBJ2-7 gives the full variable domain: DVKVTQSSRYLVKRTGEKVFLECVQDMDHENMFWYRQDPGLGLRLIYFSYDVKMKEKGDIPEGYSVSREKKERFSLILESASTNQTSMYLCASSLGGGRYEQYFGPGTRLTVT.

This clone was detected ten times or more. This rearrangement joins TRBV10-3 to TRBJ2-7, with a tentative D call TRBD1 (5 bases). CDR3 size: 13 residues. Trimming took off 4 bases at V and 6 bases at J, with 13 bases between the two ends. Looked up from germline, CDR1 is ENHRY and CDR2 is SYGVKD. The CDR3 reads CAISGDVGREQYF. Written as DNA, the CDR3 is TGTGCCATCAGTGGGGATGTGGGGCGCGAGCAGTACTTC.

For this clone: One end of the junction varies from germline; a read error may be responsible. The rearrangement joins TRBV6-1 to TRBJ2-1, with TRBD2 matching 10 bases. The CDR3 sequence is 15 residues long. Germline V gene data show CDR1 as MNHNS and CDR2 as SASEGT. CDR3 sequence (DNA): TGTGCCAGCATTGAAGCGGCTAGCGGGAGTGAAGAGCAGTTCTTC. This sequence encodes CASIEAASGSEEQFF.

The sample holds a few counts of this clone. An end of the junction differs from the germline gene, which may be a read error. V and J are TRBV27 and TRBJ1-5; 7 nucleotides match TRBD1. The CDR3 contains 16 residues. CDR1 and CDR2 from the germline V gene are MNHEY and SMNVEV (reference sequence). The CDR3 loop reads CASSPLPRGANQPKNF. For the CDR3, the DNA is TGTGCCAGCAGTCCCCTCCCCAGGGGGGCCAATCAGCCCAAGAATTTT.

This clone came up many times. The chain links TRBV19 to TRBJ1-2; 9 nucleotides match TRBD1. Trimming took 2 bases from V and 0 from J; bases not matched to a gene: 4. The germline gives CDR1 LNHDA, CDR2 SQIVND (reference sequence). The CDR3 runs to 16 residues. The CDR3, as DNA: TGTGCCAGTAGTATAACCCGGACAGGGGCTAACTATGGCTACACCTTC. Its protein product is CASSITRTGANYGYTF.

At least ten counts were recorded for this clone. With a much larger clone just one base away, this may be a read error. The sample holds other DNA sequences that translate to the same CDR3. This sequence joins TRBV2 and TRBJ1-2; D is unclear. CDR3 length equals 13 residues. V was pared by 4 bases and J by 3 bases, with 9 bases between. The germline gives CDR1 SNHLY, CDR2 FYNNEI. The CDR3 DNA reads as TGTGCCAGCAGTGGCCTAAGGGACTATGGCTACACCTTC. It encodes CASSGLRDYGYTF.

Judged by abundance, this clone is medium-sized (0.01 to 0.1%). The J gene is TRBJ1-2, the V gene TRBV27; D is uncertain. V lost 4 bases and J 2 bases, leaving 20 bases between the germline ends. Per germline, CDR1 MNHEY and CDR2 SMNVEV (reference sequence). The CDR3 consists of 17 residues. Written as DNA, the CDR3 is TGTGCCAGCAGTTCCCGAACAGAACTTTCCCTCAACTATGGCTACACCTTC. Translation gives CASSSRTELSLNYGYTF.

The sample holds many counts of this clone. CDR3 loop: CASSLSQGPGDEQFF. CDR3 DNA: TGTGCCAGCAGCTTGTCCCAGGGTCCGGGCGATGAGCAGTTCTTC. The genes are TRBV11-2 and TRBJ2-1; weak D call: TRBD1 (5 bases). The germline gives CDR1 SGHAT, CDR2 FQNNGV. This CDR3 region has 15 residues. V dropped 3 bases and J dropped 8 bases, with 17 bases sitting between them. Filled out from reference TRBV11-2 and TRBJ2-1, the complete variable domain reads EAGVAQSPRYKIIEKRQSVAFWCNPISGHATLYWYQQILGQGPKLLIQFQNNGVVDDSQLPKDRFSAERLKGVDSTLKIQPAKLEDSAVYLCASSLSQGPGDEQFFGPGTRLTVL.

This clone was detected many times. The chain combines TRBV27 with TRBJ2-5, with 7 bases lining up with TRBD1. The CDR3 has 15 amino acids. V lost 4 bases to trimming and J lost 5 bases; unmatched junction nucleotides: 10. Germline V CDR1 and CDR2: MNHEY, SMNVEV (reference sequence). The CDR3 DNA reads TGTGCCAGCAGTTCGACAGGGCACTCAAGTGAGACCCAGTACTTC. This translates into CASSSTGHSSETQYF.

This clone has just a few counts. V is TRBV5-1 and J is TRBJ2-2; 8 nucleotides line up with TRBD1. The V and J ends lost 4 bases and 3 bases, in that order; junction bases with no gene match: 5. Per the germline V gene, CDR1 is SGHRS and CDR2 is YFSETQ. This CDR3 contains 15 residues. In DNA form, the CDR3 reads TGCGCCAGCAGCCCAGGGGGCGCCCACACCGGGGAGCTGTTTTTT. Translating gives CASSPGGAHTGELFF. Drawing the rest from reference TRBV5-1 and TRBJ2-2, the complete variable domain is KAGVTQTPRYLIKTRGQQVTLSCSPISGHRSVSWYQQTPGQGLQFLFEYFSETQRNKGNFPGRFSGRQFSNSRSEMNVSTLELGDSALYLCASSPGGAHTGELFFGEGSRLTVL.

This clone was seen at least ten times. The gene calls are TRBV12-3 or TRBV12-4 and TRBJ1-5; D gene ambiguous. The germline V and J ends were trimmed by 8 bases and 4 bases, with 9 bases remaining between them. The CDR3 sequence is 12 residues long. The CDR3 sequence is CASGPQNQPQHF. In DNA form, the CDR3 reads TGTGCCAGCGGGCCTCAGAATCAGCCCCAGCATTTT.

There are many counts of this clone. The chain carries TRBV30 and TRBJ2-1, with 13 bases lining up with TRBD2. The CDR3 spans 14 residues. Germline CDR1 is GTSNPN and CDR2 is SVGIG (reference sequence). V dropped 1 base and J dropped 12; count of bases not matched to a gene: 6. In DNA form, the CDR3 reads TGTGCCTGGAGTGGGACTAGCGGGGGAACACGGCAGTTCTTC. It specifies CAWSGTSGGTRQFF.

This clone has at least ten counts. Given a much more abundant clone one base away, this may be a read error. The chain joins TRBV30 to TRBJ1-6; D might be TRBD1 (5 bases). This CDR3 has 13 residues. Germline V gene data show CDR1 as GTSNPN and CDR2 as SVGIG (reference sequence). Trimming left V 0 bases short and J 8 bases short, with 8 bases between. The CDR3 bases are TGTGCCTGGAGTGTAGTAGGGGATTCACCCCTCCACTTT. The encoded protein is CAWSVVGDSPLHF.

This clone was recorded many times. The chain carries TRBV20-1 and TRBJ1-6, with no clear D. The length of the CDR3 is 13 residues. Germline CDR1 is DFQATT and CDR2 is SNEGSKA (reference sequence). V was shortened by 3 bases and J by 7 bases, with 10 bases between the two germline ends. CDR3 protein: CSASRQRNSPLHF. As DNA, the CDR3 is TGCAGTGCTAGTCGGCAGAGGAATTCACCCCTCCACTTT.